This note documents a single T cell receptor beta chain sequence. The data were obtained in a study of blood T cell repertoires in COVID-19. V lost 0 bases and J lost 12; bases outside the gene matches: 4. CDR1 is SGHVS, CDR2 FQNEAQ, per germline. The CDR3 spans 14 residues. Profiling relied on immunoSEQ multiplex PCR, and the TCRdb table lists in-frame clones only, not all of them. This table holds 300,000 to 350,000 clones, about 90% found once. This chain joins TRBV7-8 and TRBJ2-1; 11 bases map to TRBD2. This clonotype was sampled from a young man with active or convalescent COVID-19. Sequencing was performed on peripheral blood. The CDR3 here is CASSLAALAGGQFF. The CDR3 bases are TGTGCCAGCAGCTTAGCCGCTCTAGCGGGGGGGCAGTTCTTC.